Below are 6 T cell receptor beta chains sequenced from a single sample in a study of OX40 agonist ivuxolimab in advanced cancers. Some clones are missing from TCRdb's copy, which holds only in-frame ones; the method was immunoSEQ multiplex PCR. The table lists tens of thousands of clones, roughly 89% of them singletons. The source was CD4+ or CD8+ T cells sorted from blood, collected in a trial of the OX40 agonist ivuxolimab. These receptors came from an adult with an advanced solid tumor such as melanoma, head and neck, liver or kidney cancer.

The chain is built from TRBV5-1 and TRBJ1-5; D is unresolved. Between the trimmed V and J ends, which lost 3 bases and 2 bases, there was a span of 6 bases. The length of the CDR3 is 13 residues. Germline V gives CDR1 SGHRS, CDR2 YFSETQ. In DNA, the CDR3 is TGCGCCAGCAGCTCGGGCGGCAATCAGCCCCAGCATTTT. As protein: CASSSGGNQPQHF.

This clone has just a few counts. V usage is TRBV19 and J usage is TRBJ1-5; no definite D call. V dropped 3 bases and J dropped 7 bases, with 13 bases sitting between them. The CDR3 sequence is 14 residues long. Germline-derived CDR1 and CDR2 are LNHDA and SQIVND (reference sequence). CDR3 nucleotides: TGTGCCAGTAGTATGCAGCGAGGAGGCCAGCCCCAGCATTTT. Encoded protein: CASSMQRGGQPQHF.

CDR3 protein: CSVSPTGEETQYF. The CDR3 DNA reads as TGCAGCGTTTCTCCGACCGGGGAGGAGACCCAGTACTTC. The chain combines TRBV29-1 with TRBJ2-5; TRBD2 is a possible D gene (5 bases). The germline CDR1 and CDR2 sequences are SQVTM and ANQGSEA. The CDR3 extends over 13 amino acids. V dropped 5 bases and J dropped 5 bases, with 15 bases sitting between them.

The gene calls are TRBV11-3 and TRBJ2-5, with a possible D match to TRBD2 (5 bases). Germline V gene sequence: CDR1 SGHNT, CDR2 YENEEA. The CDR3 totals 14 residues. V lost 0 bases and J lost 4, with 9 bases in between. CDR3 DNA: TGTGCCAGCAGCTTAGATGGAGGATCAGAGACCCAGTACTTC. Encoded protein: CASSLDGGSETQYF. The full variable domain, in which reference TRBV11-3 and TRBJ2-5 provide the parts outside the CDR3, is EAGVVQSPRYKIIEKKQPVAFWCNPISGHNTLYWYLQNLGQGPELLIRYENEEAVDDSQLPKDRFSAERLKGVDSTLKIQPAELGDSAVYLCASSLDGGSETQYFGPGTRLLVL.

The chain recombines TRBV18 with TRBJ2-3; D gene unclear. This CDR3 has 12 amino acids. In germline, CDR1 is KGHSH, CDR2 LQKENI. Trimming removed 0 bases at V and 5 bases at J, with 3 bases between. CDR3 DNA sequence: TGTGCCAGCTCACCACCGGGAGATACGCAGTATTTT. Protein sequence: CASSPPGDTQYF.

The chain recombines TRBV28 with TRBJ2-3; D unclear. CDR3 size: 12 residues. V was trimmed by 7 bases and J by 1 base, leaving 6 bases between them. Germline lookup yields CDR1 MDHEN and CDR2 SYDVKM. The CDR3: CASIAGTDTQYF. The CDR3 bases are TGTGCCAGCATCGCGGGCACAGATACGCAGTATTTT.